This TCR beta chain was sequenced during a study of Ad26.COV2.S vaccination and SARS-CoV-2 variants. Points from the study as a whole: Vaccine and placebo groups showed comparable non-spike TCR breadth. There was a possibility that the TCR breadth and depth analyses underestimated total T cell responses. Vaccinees displayed broader spike-specific TCR repertoires than placebo recipients.

The protocol was immunoSEQ multiplex PCR, while the TCRdb copy is restricted to in-frame clones and leaves out a portion. Altogether 100,000 or so clones are present, 80% being singletons, with the ten largest covering around 15%. The CDR3 spans 14 residues. Trimming stripped 5 bases from V and 3 bases from J, with 14 bases between. Germline loops: CDR1 LNHDA, CDR2 SQIVND (reference sequence). Of note for this clone: The antigen is not known.

The chain has TRBV19 and TRBJ2-7; perhaps TRBD1 as D (6 bases). The receptor's source is a human donor who had recovered from COVID-19. The sample was peripheral blood, taken after recovery from COVID-19. The CDR3 is CASSPDSRSYEQYF. CDR3 DNA: TGTGCCAGTAGTCCGGACAGCAGGAGCTACGAGCAGTACTTC.